This section outlines one T cell receptor beta chain sequence together with its context. Its antigen is not known. V shed 5 bases and J shed 1 base, with 12 bases lying between them. Germline V lookup: CDR1 SGHTA, CDR2 FQGNSA. The CDR3 spans 15 residues. The source of the sample is a study of cytomegalovirus exposure and HLA in healthy donors. Use of 60 Vbeta and 13 Jbeta primers characterized the PCR. Measured with immunoSEQ multiplex PCR; TCRdb has only the in-frame clones, and not every one. Of more than 110,000 clones listed, 73% are singletons. Study results and caveats: Reports showed the classifier diagnosing cytomegalovirus status with high specificity and sensitivity.

Sequenced: PBMCs. This rearrangement joins TRBV7-2 to TRBJ1-3; unclear D gene. This receptor was identified in a woman in her forties in good health and CMV-seronegative. The CDR3 loop reads CASSPGVGSGNTIYF. The CDR3 DNA reads TGTGCCAGCAGCCCCGGGGTTGGTTCTGGAAACACCATATATTTT.